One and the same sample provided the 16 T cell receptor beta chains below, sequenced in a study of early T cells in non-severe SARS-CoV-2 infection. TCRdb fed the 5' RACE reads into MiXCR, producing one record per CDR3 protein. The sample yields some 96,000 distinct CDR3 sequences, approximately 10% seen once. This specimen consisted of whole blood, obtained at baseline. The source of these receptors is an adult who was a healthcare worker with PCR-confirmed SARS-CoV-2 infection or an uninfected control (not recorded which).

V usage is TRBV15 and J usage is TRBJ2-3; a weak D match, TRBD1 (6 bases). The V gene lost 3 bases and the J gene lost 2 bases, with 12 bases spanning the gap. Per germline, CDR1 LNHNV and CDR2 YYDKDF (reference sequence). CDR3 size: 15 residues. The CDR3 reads CATSRQDRNTDTQYF. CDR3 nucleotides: TGTGCCACCAGCAGGCAAGACAGGAACACAGATACGCAGTATTTT. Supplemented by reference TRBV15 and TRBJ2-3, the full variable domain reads DAMVIQNPRYQVTQFGKPVTLSCSQTLNHNVMYWYQQKSSQAPKLLFHYYDKDFNNEADTPDNFQSRRPNTSFCFLDIRSPGLGDTAMYLCATSRQDRNTDTQYFGPGTRLTVL.

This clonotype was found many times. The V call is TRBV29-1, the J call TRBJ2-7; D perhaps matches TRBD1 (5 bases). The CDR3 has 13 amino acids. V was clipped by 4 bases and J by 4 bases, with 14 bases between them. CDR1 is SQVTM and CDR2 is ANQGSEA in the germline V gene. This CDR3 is CSVGTPTAYEQYF. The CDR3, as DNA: TGCAGCGTTGGGACCCCGACAGCATACGAGCAGTACTTC.

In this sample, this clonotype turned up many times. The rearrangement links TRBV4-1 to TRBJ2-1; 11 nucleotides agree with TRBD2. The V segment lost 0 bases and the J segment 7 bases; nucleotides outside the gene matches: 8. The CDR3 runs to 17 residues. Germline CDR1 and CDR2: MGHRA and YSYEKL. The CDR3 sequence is CASSQDSTSGTINEQFF. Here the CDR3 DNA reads TGCGCCAGCAGCCAAGACTCGACTAGCGGGACCATTAATGAGCAGTTCTTC.

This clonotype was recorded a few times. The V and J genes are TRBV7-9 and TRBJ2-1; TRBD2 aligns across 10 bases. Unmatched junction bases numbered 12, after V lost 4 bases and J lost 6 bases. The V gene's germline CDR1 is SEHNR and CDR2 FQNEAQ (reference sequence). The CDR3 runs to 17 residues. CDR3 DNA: TGTGCCAGCAGCTCAAGGGCTAGCGGGAGTAAAGGCAATGAGCAGTTCTTC. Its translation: CASSSRASGSKGNEQFF. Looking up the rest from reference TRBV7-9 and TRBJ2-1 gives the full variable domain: DTGVSQNPRHKITKRGQNVTFRCDPISEHNRLYWYRQTLGQGPEFLTYFQNEAQLEKSRLLSDRFSAERPKGSFSTLEIQRTEQGDSAMYLCASSSRASGSKGNEQFFGPGTRLTVL.

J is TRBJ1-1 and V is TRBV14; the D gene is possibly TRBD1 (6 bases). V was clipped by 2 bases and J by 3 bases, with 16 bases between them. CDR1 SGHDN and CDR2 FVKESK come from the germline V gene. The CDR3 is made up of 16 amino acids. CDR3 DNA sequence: TGTGCCAGCAGCCAATCCAGGGGAGCGTTGTACACTGAAGCTTTCTTT. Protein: CASSQSRGALYTEAFF.

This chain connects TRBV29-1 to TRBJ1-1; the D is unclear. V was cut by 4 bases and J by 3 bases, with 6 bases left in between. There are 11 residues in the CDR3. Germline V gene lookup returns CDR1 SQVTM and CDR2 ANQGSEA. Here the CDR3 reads CSVVYDTEAFF. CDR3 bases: TGCAGCGTTGTTTACGACACTGAAGCTTTCTTT.

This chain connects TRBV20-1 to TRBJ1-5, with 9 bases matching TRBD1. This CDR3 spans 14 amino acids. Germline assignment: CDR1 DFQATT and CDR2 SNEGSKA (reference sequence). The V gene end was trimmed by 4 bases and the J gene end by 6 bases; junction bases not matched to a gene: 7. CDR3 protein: CSANSQGASQPQHF. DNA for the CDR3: TGCAGTGCTAATTCACAGGGGGCGAGTCAGCCCCAGCATTTT.

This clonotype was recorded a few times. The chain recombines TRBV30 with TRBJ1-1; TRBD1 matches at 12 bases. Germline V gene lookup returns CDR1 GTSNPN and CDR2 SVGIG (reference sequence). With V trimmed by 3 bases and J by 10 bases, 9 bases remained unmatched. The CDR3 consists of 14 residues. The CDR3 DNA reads TGTGCCTGGAGGCGGGGACAGGGGGCTTCTCGAGCTTTCTTT. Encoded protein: CAWRRGQGASRAFF.

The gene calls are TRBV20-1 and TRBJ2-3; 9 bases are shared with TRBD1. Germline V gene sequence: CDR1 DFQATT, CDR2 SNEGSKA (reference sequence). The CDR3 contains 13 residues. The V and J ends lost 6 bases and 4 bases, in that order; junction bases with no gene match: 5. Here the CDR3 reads CSAGTGNADTQYF. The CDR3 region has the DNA TGCAGTGCCGGGACAGGGAATGCAGATACGCAGTATTTT.

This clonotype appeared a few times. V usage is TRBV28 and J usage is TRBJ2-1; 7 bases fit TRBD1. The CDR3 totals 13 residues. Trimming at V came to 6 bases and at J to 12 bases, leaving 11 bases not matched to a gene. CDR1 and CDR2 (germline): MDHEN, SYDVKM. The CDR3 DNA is TGTGCCAGCAGCCACCAACAGGGGCGTGTGCAGTTCTTC. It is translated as CASSHQQGRVQFF.

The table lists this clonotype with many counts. The CDR3 bases are TGTGCCAGCAGTTCATTGAAGAGTTCCGCTGCCATTTCTGGAAACACCATATATTTT. Protein product: CASSSLKSSAAISGNTIYF. The rearrangement joins TRBV27 to TRBJ1-3; no clear D gene. This CDR3 has 19 amino acids. CDR1 and CDR2 from the germline V gene are MNHEY and SMNVEV (reference sequence). V gave up 4 bases and J gave up 1 base, with 23 bases separating them.

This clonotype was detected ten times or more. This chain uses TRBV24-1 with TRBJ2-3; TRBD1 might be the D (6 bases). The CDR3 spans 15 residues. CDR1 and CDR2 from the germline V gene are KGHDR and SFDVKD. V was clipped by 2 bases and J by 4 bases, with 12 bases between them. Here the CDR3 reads CATSDYDTGSDTQYF. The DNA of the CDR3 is TGTGCCACCAGTGATTACGACACAGGGTCAGATACGCAGTATTTT.

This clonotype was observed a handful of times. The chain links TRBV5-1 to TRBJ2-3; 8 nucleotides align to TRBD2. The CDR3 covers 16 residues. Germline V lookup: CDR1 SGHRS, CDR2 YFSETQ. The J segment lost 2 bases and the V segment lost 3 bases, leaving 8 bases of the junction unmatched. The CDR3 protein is CASSYLFSGDTDTQYF. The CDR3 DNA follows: TGCGCCAGCAGCTATCTCTTTAGCGGGGACACAGATACGCAGTATTTT.

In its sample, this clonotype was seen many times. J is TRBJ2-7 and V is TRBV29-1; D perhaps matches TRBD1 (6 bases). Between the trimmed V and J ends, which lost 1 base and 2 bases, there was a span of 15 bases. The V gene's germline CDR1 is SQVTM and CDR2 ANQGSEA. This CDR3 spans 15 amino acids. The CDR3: CSVEGGRQETYEQYF. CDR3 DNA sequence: TGCAGCGTTGAAGGGGGGAGACAGGAAACCTACGAGCAGTACTTC.

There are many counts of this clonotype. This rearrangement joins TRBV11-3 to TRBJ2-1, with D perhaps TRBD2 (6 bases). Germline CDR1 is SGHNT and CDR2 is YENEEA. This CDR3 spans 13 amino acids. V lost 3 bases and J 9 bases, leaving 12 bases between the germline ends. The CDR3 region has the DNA TGTGCCAGCAGCTTGCGACTAGTGGGTGAGCAGTTCTTC. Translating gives CASSLRLVGEQFF.

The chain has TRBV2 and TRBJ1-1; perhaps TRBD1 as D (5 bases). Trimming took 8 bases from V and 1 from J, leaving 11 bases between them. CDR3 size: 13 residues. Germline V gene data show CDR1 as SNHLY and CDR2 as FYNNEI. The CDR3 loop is CASEQEPNTEAFF. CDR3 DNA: TGTGCCAGCGAACAGGAACCGAACACTGAAGCTTTCTTT. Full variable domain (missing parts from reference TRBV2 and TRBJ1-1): EPEVTQTPSHQVTQMGQEVILRCVPISNHLYFYWYRQILGQKVEFLVSFYNNEISEKSEIFDDQFSVERPDGSNFTLKIRSTKLEDSAMYFCASEQEPNTEAFFGQGTRLTVV.